This T cell receptor (beta chain) is drawn from a study of T cells in Graves' hyperthyroidism and ophthalmopathy. The J segment lost 7 bases and the V segment lost 3 bases, leaving 5 bases of the junction unmatched. The length of the CDR3 is 14 residues. CDR1 and CDR2 from the germline V gene are LGHDT and YNNKEL (reference sequence). RNA transcripts served as the template for amplifying TCR beta CDR3 regions. In the first-round RT-PCR of the TCR CDR3, the HTBI primer set was used. TCRdb re-analysed the multiplex PCR reads in MiXCR, keeping a single row per CDR3 protein. This sample has approximately 590,000 distinct CDR3 sequences; about 15% occur once, and the top ten carry under 8%. This clonotype was detected many times. Hyperthyroidism patients were newly diagnosed, had disease duration under 2 months, and were aged 18 to 65 years.

The chain couples TRBV3-1 to TRBJ1-2; TRBD1 agrees at 10 bases. Source material: blood. The source of this sequence is a woman aged 30 to 39 with Graves' hyperthyroidism. The CDR3 DNA follows: TGTGCCAGCAGCCAGCCGACAGGGGGCTTTGGCTACACCTTC. Its protein product is CASSQPTGGFGYTF.